The clone carrying this T cell receptor (beta chain) occurred once. This sample is part of a study of blood T cell repertoires in COVID-19. Study in general: The study drew acute and convalescent COVID-19 samples from the United States, Italy and Spain. The cDNA or gDNA used as material had been derived from T cells, B-cell-depleted T cells, or PBMCs.

Original handling: Counts of nucleated cells, estimated from reference gene primer amplification, were obtained. TCRdb's table, derived via immunoSEQ multiplex PCR, lists solely in-frame clones and lacks some. The DNA gave D and trimming, while V, J and clone size come from that table. This table holds 150,000 to 200,000 clones, around 79% found once. The CDR3 extends over 17 amino acids. Trimming took off 0 bases at V and 4 bases at J, with 16 bases between the two ends. From germline, CDR1 is SEHNR and CDR2 FQNEAQ (reference sequence). The J gene is TRBJ1-5, the V gene TRBV7-9, with D possibly being TRBD1 (6 bases). The TCR originated in a woman in her seventies with acute or convalescent COVID-19. Sequencing was done on a sample of peripheral blood. Here the CDR3 reads CASSLAIARGRNQPQHF. The CDR3 DNA reads TGTGCCAGCAGCTTAGCTATAGCCAGGGGAAGGAATCAGCCCCAGCATTTT. Full variable domain (missing parts from reference TRBV7-9 and TRBJ1-5): DTGVSQNPRHKITKRGQNVTFRCDPISEHNRLYWYRQTLGQGPEFLTYFQNEAQLEKSRLLSDRFSAERPKGSFSTLEIQRTEQGDSAMYLCASSLAIARGRNQPQHFGDGTRLSIL.